This T cell receptor beta chain was recovered during a study of identical twins. Study results and caveats: Alpha sequences out of frame and shared by twins had excess low generation probability. Its conclusions, products of cross-sectional statistical analysis, did not come from following the same donors. The study found that models underestimated out-of-frame TCR alpha sharing in monozygotic twins.

The germline V gene has CDR1 DFQATT and CDR2 SNEGSKA (reference sequence). Trimming shortened V by 6 bases and J by 0 bases, and 14 bases separated the two germline ends. This CDR3 is 15 amino acids long. A universal primer site was incorporated via template switching, and the cDNA contained unique molecular identifiers. A single record per CDR3 protein comes from TCRdb applying MiXCR to the 5' RACE reads. The sample has over 200,000 distinct CDR3 sequences, approximately 9% seen once. This clonotype was detected only a few times. Its specificity is not known. Sequenced sample: memory (CD45RO+) T cells sorted from blood. The chain employs TRBV20-1 and TRBJ2-2, with D unclear. The source of this sequence is a woman between 18 and 29 years old in good health. CDR3 residues: CSAARDGSNTGELFF. The CDR3 coding sequence is TGCAGTGCCGCCCGTGACGGGTCGAACACCGGGGAGCTGTTTTTT.